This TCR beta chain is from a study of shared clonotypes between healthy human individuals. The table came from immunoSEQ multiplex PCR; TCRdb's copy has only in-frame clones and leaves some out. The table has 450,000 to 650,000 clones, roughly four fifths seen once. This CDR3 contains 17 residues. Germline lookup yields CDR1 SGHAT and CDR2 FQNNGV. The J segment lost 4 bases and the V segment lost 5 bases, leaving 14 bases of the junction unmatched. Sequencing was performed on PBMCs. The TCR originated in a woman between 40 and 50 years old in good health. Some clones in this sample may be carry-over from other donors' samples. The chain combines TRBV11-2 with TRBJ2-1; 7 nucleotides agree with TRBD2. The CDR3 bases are TGTGCCAGCAGCACTGCCGGGACTATAAGACCTTACAATGAGCAGTTCTTC. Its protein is CASSTAGTIRPYNEQFF.